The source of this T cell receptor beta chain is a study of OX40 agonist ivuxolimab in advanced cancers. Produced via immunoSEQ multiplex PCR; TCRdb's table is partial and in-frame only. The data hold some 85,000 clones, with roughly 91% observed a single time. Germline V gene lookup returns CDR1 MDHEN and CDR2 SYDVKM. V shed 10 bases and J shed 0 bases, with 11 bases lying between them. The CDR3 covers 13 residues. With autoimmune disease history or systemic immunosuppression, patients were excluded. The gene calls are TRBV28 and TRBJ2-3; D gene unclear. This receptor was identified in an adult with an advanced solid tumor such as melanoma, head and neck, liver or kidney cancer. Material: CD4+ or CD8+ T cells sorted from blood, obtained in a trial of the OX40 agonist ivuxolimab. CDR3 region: CATRQGSTDTQYF. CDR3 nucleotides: TGTGCCACAAGACAAGGGAGCACAGATACGCAGTATTTT.